Listed here are 8 T cell receptor beta chains from one sample, sequenced in a study of blood T cell repertoires in COVID-19. Sequenced by immunoSEQ multiplex PCR; TCRdb stores in-frame clones only, minus some. The sample yields around 130,000 clones, about 84% seen once. The sequencing sample was made of peripheral blood. Receptors originate from a woman aged 60-75 years with acute or convalescent COVID-19.

The genes are TRBV7-8 and TRBJ1-1; no reliable D call. The V gene's germline CDR1 is SGHVS and CDR2 FQNEAQ. The CDR3 covers 16 residues. With 0 bases removed from V and 12 bases from J, the gap between germline ends came to 23 bases. In DNA, the CDR3 is TGTGCCAGCAGCTTAGCGCAGTTATCCGGGCTAGCGGAGACTTTCTTT. Its protein is CASSLAQLSGLAETFF.

This sequence joins TRBV30 and TRBJ2-2; the D gene is possibly TRBD2 (5 bases). CDR3 length: 14 residues. Per the germline V gene, CDR1 is GTSNPN and CDR2 is SVGIG (reference sequence). V was pared by 2 bases and J by 8 bases, with 15 bases between. CDR3 in amino acids: CAWSRGLSTGELFF. The CDR3 coding sequence is TGTGCCTGGAGTAGAGGGCTCTCTACGGGGGAGCTGTTTTTT.

The chain joins TRBV4-1 to TRBJ1-5; D might be TRBD1 (5 bases). The CDR3 runs 15 residues. Germline CDR1 is MGHRA and CDR2 is YSYEKL. Trimming cost V 0 bases and J 5 bases, with 11 bases left between them. The CDR3, as DNA: TGCGCCAGCAGCCAAGATCCAACAGGAGATCAGCCCCAGCATTTT. Encoded protein: CASSQDPTGDQPQHF.

V gene TRBV18 combines with J gene TRBJ1-5; TRBD1 agrees at 8 bases. The J segment lost 0 bases and the V segment lost 2 bases, leaving 12 bases of the junction unmatched. Germline CDR1 KGHSH, CDR2 LQKENI. The CDR3 length is 19 residues. The CDR3 DNA reads as TGTGCCAGCTCACCAGAGGTAGGGGACAGGAGCTATAGCAATCAGCCCCAGCATTTT. It encodes CASSPEVGDRSYSNQPQHF.

This chain links TRBV7-3 with TRBJ2-5; D possibly corresponds to TRBD2 (5 bases). V dropped 6 bases and J dropped 2 bases, with 10 bases sitting between them. The CDR3 sequence is 13 residues long. Per germline, CDR1 SGHTA and CDR2 FQGTGA. The CDR3 DNA is TGTGCCAGCAGTGGAGGACCTCAAGAGACCCAGTACTTC. Translating it yields CASSGGPQETQYF.

This clone was seen a few times. The rearrangement uses TRBV24-1 and TRBJ2-4; TRBD1 matches 7 bases. Looked up from germline, CDR1 is KGHDR and CDR2 is SFDVKD. J was trimmed by 8 bases and V by 0 bases; bases with no gene match: 12. The CDR3 has 17 amino acids. CDR3 region: CATSDLFRRRQGDIQYF. For the CDR3, the DNA is TGTGCCACCAGTGATTTGTTCCGTCGACGGCAGGGGGACATTCAGTACTTC.

This clone was recorded once. This chain uses TRBV10-3 with TRBJ1-1; D is undetermined. V gave up 4 bases and J gave up 4 bases, with 10 bases separating them. The length of the CDR3 is 13 residues. Germline V gene data show CDR1 as ENHRY and CDR2 as SYGVKD. The CDR3 is CAISAFFSTEAFF. In nucleotides, the CDR3 is TGTGCCATCAGTGCCTTTTTTTCCACTGAAGCTTTCTTT.

The chain employs TRBV7-3 and TRBJ1-1; 10 bases align to TRBD1. The V gene's germline CDR1 is SGHTA and CDR2 FQGTGA. With 3 bases clipped from V and 10 bases from J, the junction kept 5 bases outside the gene matches. CDR3 length: 13 residues. CDR3 nucleotide sequence: TGTGCCAGCAGCTTCGACAGGGGGCGGAGAGCTTTCTTT. Its translation: CASSFDRGRRAFF. The variable domain in full, with the rest retrieved from reference TRBV7-3 and TRBJ1-1, is GAGVSQTPSNKVTEKGKYVELRCDPISGHTALYWYRQSLGQGPEFLIYFQGTGAADDSGLPNDRFFAVRPEGSVSTLKIQRTERGDSAVYLCASSFDRGRRAFFGQGTRLTVV.